The clone carrying this TCR beta chain was seen many times. The sample originates from a study of regulatory T cells in long-lasting Graves disease. Researchers made TCR beta libraries by using iRepertoire HTBI primers and running Arm-PCR on CDR3 regions. Per the original data handling: Samples collectively showed 62 TRBV and around 15 TRBJ segments. TCRdb itself ran the multiplex PCR reads through MiXCR, one entry per CDR3 protein. It is TCRdb's table, rather than the study itself, that gives the V and J calls and clone size. The sample shows approximately 470,000 distinct CDR3 sequences, 15% to 20% of them seen only once. V lost 3 bases, J lost 2 bases, and 5 bases stayed unmatched. Germline lookup yields CDR1 SNHLY and CDR2 FYNNEI. The CDR3 consists of 15 residues. Time point in this sample: newly diagnosed GD, antithyroid drugs for less than 3 months. Researchers made the TCR library from RNA that was extracted from PBMCs.

The data also belong to a second study, concerning T cells in Graves' hyperthyroidism and ophthalmopathy. This second study says: The HTBI primer set served for first-round RT-PCR of the TCR CDR3.

The receptor's source is a man aged 35 to 55 with Graves disease. The chain carries TRBV2 and TRBJ1-2, with 8 nucleotides matching TRBD1. The sequences come from peripheral blood mononuclear cells (PBMCs), collected at new diagnosis, from a patient treated with antithyroid drugs. The CDR3 coding sequence is TGTGCCAGCAGTGATCAGGGGGCAAGAAACTATGGCTACACCTTC. Protein: CASSDQGARNYGYTF.